The 11 T cell receptor beta chains below were found in one sample sequenced in a study of blood T cell repertoires in COVID-19. The data were produced by immunoSEQ multiplex PCR, yet TCRdb's version contains in-frame clones alone and is incomplete. The table has roughly 250,000 clones, about nine tenths seen once. Sequencing was performed on PBMCs or T cells enriched from blood (not recorded which). The receptors were sampled from a woman between 18 and 29 years old who had recovered from COVID-19.

This chain uses TRBV11-3 with TRBJ1-3; 7 bases fit TRBD1. Losses at the gene ends were 6 bases for V and 0 bases for J; bases not matched to a gene: 2. The CDR3 is 14 amino acids. Germline V CDR1 and CDR2: SGHNT, YENEEA. The CDR3 is CASSRDSSGNTIYF. CDR3 nucleotide sequence: TGTGCCAGCAGTCGGGACAGCTCTGGAAACACCATATATTTT.

The CDR3 loop is CASSLRGEEKLFF. The CDR3 DNA reads TGTGCCAGCAGTTTAAGGGGTGAAGAAAAACTGTTTTTT. This chain links TRBV27 with TRBJ1-4; TRBD1 might be the D (5 bases). Germline assignment: CDR1 MNHEY and CDR2 SMNVEV (reference sequence). This CDR3 has 13 amino acids. Between the trimmed V and J ends, which lost 2 bases and 8 bases, there was a span of 9 bases.

The genes are TRBV13 and TRBJ1-1; maybe TRBD1 (6 bases). The CDR3 has 13 amino acids. Germline CDR1 and CDR2: PRHDT and FYEKMQ (reference sequence). V lost 6 bases and J lost 1, with 9 bases in between. Here the CDR3 DNA reads TGTGCCAGCAGAAAGACAGGGAACACTGAAGCTTTCTTT. Translating gives CASRKTGNTEAFF.

The chain uses TRBV7-9 and TRBJ2-3, with 10 bases that match TRBD2. This CDR3 has 14 residues. Unmatched junction bases numbered 10, after V lost 5 bases and J lost 11 bases. The V gene's germline CDR1 is SEHNR and CDR2 FQNEAQ (reference sequence). This CDR3 reads CASSPSGGARVQYF. CDR3 sequence (DNA): TGTGCCAGCAGCCCGAGCGGGGGGGCCCGGGTGCAGTATTTT. Full variable domain (outside the CDR3, taken from reference TRBV7-9 and TRBJ2-3): DTGVSQNPRHKITKRGQNVTFRCDPISEHNRLYWYRQTLGQGPEFLTYFQNEAQLEKSRLLSDRFSAERPKGSFSTLEIQRTEQGDSAMYLCASSPSGGARVQYFGPGTRLTVL.

The chain couples TRBV4-3 to TRBJ1-2; D uncertain. The CDR3 covers 15 residues. The V and J ends lost 0 bases and 0 bases respectively, with 8 bases between them. Germline-derived CDR1 and CDR2 are LGHNA and YSLEER. The CDR3 spells CASSQDRRANYGYTF. DNA of the CDR3: TGCGCCAGCAGCCAAGATAGGAGGGCTAACTATGGCTACACCTTC.

The genes are TRBV5-1 and TRBJ2-1, with D perhaps TRBD1 (5 bases). The germline CDR1 and CDR2 sequences are SGHRS and YFSETQ. V shed 3 bases and J shed 1 base, with 8 bases lying between them. The CDR3 loop spans 14 amino acids. CDR3 region: CASSWSGSYNEQFF. CDR3 nucleotides: TGCGCCAGCAGCTGGTCAGGGTCCTACAATGAGCAGTTCTTC.

The chain has TRBV2 and TRBJ2-3; D is possibly TRBD1 (5 bases). CDR3 length: 15 residues. In germline, CDR1 is SNHLY, CDR2 FYNNEI. V dropped 4 bases and J dropped 0 bases, with 11 bases sitting between them. This CDR3 is CASSVTDTSTDTQYF. DNA for the CDR3: TGTGCCAGCAGTGTCACGGACACTAGCACAGATACGCAGTATTTT.

The table lists this clone with a count of one. The chain combines TRBV6-4 with TRBJ2-3; D might be TRBD2 (5 bases). Germline V gene sequence: CDR1 MRHNA, CDR2 SNTAGT. V was pared by 0 bases and J by 3 bases, with 10 bases between. CDR3 length: 15 amino acids. Here the CDR3 DNA reads TGTGCCAGCAGTGACTCCGGGATACGGACAGATACGCAGTATTTT. Translated: CASSDSGIRTDTQYF.

The chain carries TRBV7-8 and TRBJ1-5; D remains ambiguous. The germline CDR1 and CDR2 sequences are SGHVS and FQNEAQ. The germline V and J ends were trimmed by 5 bases and 0 bases, with 11 bases remaining between them. The length of the CDR3 is 15 residues. The CDR3 region has the DNA TGTGCCAGCAGCCCTGACTTTAATAGCAATCAGCCCCAGCATTTT. Translation gives CASSPDFNSNQPQHF. The full variable domain, rest sourced from reference TRBV7-8 and TRBJ1-5, is GAGVSQSPRYKVAKRGQDVALRCDPISGHVSLFWYQQALGQGPEFLTYFQNEAQLDKSGLPSDRFFAERPEGSVSTLKIQRTQQEDSAVYLCASSPDFNSNQPQHFGDGTRLSIL.

The chain is built from TRBV6-5 and TRBJ1-5; no definite D call. The CDR3 is made up of 14 amino acids. Trimming removed 6 bases at V and 0 bases at J, with 9 bases between. Germline CDR1 is MNHEY and CDR2 is SVGAGI. The CDR3 bases are TGTGCCAGCAGGCCCAGAAATAGCAATCAGCCCCAGCATTTT. Translating it yields CASRPRNSNQPQHF.

The gene calls are TRBV9 and TRBJ2-1, with 14 bases identical to TRBD2. V dropped 3 bases and J dropped 10; count of bases not matched to a gene: 6. The CDR3 runs 15 residues. CDR1 and CDR2 from the germline V gene are SGDLS and YYNGEE. Here the CDR3 DNA reads TGTGCCAGCAGCGAGGGACTAGCGGGAGTGCTGGAGCAGTTCTTC. It yields the protein CASSEGLAGVLEQFF.